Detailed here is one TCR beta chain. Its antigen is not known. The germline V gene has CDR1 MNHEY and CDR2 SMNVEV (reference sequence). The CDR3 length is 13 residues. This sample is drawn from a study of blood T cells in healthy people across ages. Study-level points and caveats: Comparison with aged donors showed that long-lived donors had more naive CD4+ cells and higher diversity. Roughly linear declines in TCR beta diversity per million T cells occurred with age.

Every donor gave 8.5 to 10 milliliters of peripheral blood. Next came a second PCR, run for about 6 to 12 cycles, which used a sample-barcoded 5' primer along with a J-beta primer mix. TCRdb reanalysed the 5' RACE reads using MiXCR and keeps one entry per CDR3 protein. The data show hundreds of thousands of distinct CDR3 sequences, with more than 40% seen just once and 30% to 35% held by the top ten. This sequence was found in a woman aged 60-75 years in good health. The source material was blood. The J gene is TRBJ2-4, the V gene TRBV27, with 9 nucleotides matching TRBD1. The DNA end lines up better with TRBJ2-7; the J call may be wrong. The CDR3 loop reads CASGTGKGNEQYF. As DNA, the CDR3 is TGTGCCAGCGGGACAGGGAAGGGTAACGAGCAGTACTTC.